A single sample gave rise to the 22 T cell receptor beta chains below, sequenced in a study of PD-1 blockade in classical Hodgkin lymphoma. Exposure to brentuximab vedotin varied, and each patient had relapsed following autologous stem cell transplantation. Method: immunoSEQ multiplex PCR; TCRdb's copy keeps in-frame clones and lacks some. Of some 100,000 clones detected, about 89% appear once; the ten largest clones hold under 8%. The specimen was peripheral blood mononuclear cells (PBMCs), collected before the second cycle of nivolumab. These receptor sequences come from a human donor with classical Hodgkin lymphoma.

The rearrangement uses TRBV7-9 and TRBJ2-3; 15 positions agree with TRBD2. Unmatched junction bases numbered 10, after V lost 5 bases and J lost 10 bases. The CDR3 runs to 16 residues. Germline V lookup: CDR1 SEHNR, CDR2 FQNEAQ (reference sequence). CDR3 DNA sequence: TGTGCCAGCAGCACCAGGACTAGCGGGGGGGAGTCGGCGCAGTATTTT. Protein sequence: CASSTRTSGGESAQYF.

The chain employs TRBV5-1 and TRBJ2-1; 13 bases line up with TRBD2. This CDR3 has 17 amino acids. J lost 9 bases, V lost 5 bases, and 14 bases had no gene match. The germline CDR1 and CDR2 sequences are SGHRS and YFSETQ. The CDR3 here is CASSPRLSTSGGSEQFF. CDR3 bases: TGCGCCAGCAGTCCCCGACTTTCGACTAGCGGGGGGAGTGAGCAGTTCTTC.

J is TRBJ2-5 and V is TRBV7-3, with D perhaps matching TRBD1 or TRBD2 (5 bases each). V lost 1 base and J lost 3, with 6 bases in between. The CDR3 consists of 13 residues. Germline CDR1 reads SGHTA; CDR2 reads FQGTGA. The CDR3 reads CASSLRGKETQYF. The CDR3 DNA is TGTGCCAGCAGCTTAAGGGGGAAAGAGACCCAGTACTTC. The full variable domain, with the rest looked up from reference TRBV7-3 and TRBJ2-5, is GAGVSQTPSNKVTEKGKYVELRCDPISGHTALYWYRQSLGQGPEFLIYFQGTGAADDSGLPNDRFFAVRPEGSVSTLKIQRTERGDSAVYLCASSLRGKETQYFGPGTRLLVL.

The rearrangement uses TRBV5-6 and TRBJ2-3; the D gene is possibly TRBD1 (6 bases). The CDR3 has 14 amino acids. Germline V gives CDR1 SGHDT, CDR2 YYEEEE. Trimming shortened V by 7 bases and J by 2 bases, and 14 bases separated the two germline ends. The CDR3, as DNA: TGTGCCAGCGGAAAGTACAGGGTCACAGATACGCAGTATTTT. Translated: CASGKYRVTDTQYF.

The V gene is TRBV4-3, the J gene TRBJ2-2; D not certain. With 0 bases removed from V and 0 bases from J, the gap between germline ends came to 5 bases. The CDR3 is 15 amino acids. In germline, CDR1 is LGHNA, CDR2 YSLEER. CDR3 sequence: CASSQEVTNTGELFF. DNA of the CDR3: TGCGCCAGCAGCCAAGAGGTAACGAACACCGGGGAGCTGTTTTTT.

The chain employs TRBV6-5 and TRBJ1-1, with 10 nucleotides matching TRBD1. The CDR3 contains 14 residues. The germline gives CDR1 MNHEY, CDR2 SVGAGI. V shed 6 bases, J shed 6 bases, and the junction held 7 bases outside the gene matches. CDR3 in amino acids: CASRTAGQGSEAFF. The CDR3 DNA sequence: TGTGCCAGCAGGACAGCGGGACAGGGGTCTGAAGCTTTCTTT.

The chain combines TRBV13 with TRBJ2-5, with a tentative D call TRBD2 (6 bases). Germline V gives CDR1 PRHDT, CDR2 FYEKMQ (reference sequence). The germline V and J ends were trimmed by 5 bases and 3 bases, with 16 bases remaining between them. The CDR3 contains 15 residues. The CDR3: CASSRWDSIKETQYF. The CDR3 region has the DNA TGTGCCAGCAGCCGGTGGGACTCGATAAAAGAGACCCAGTACTTC.

The V gene is TRBV18, the J gene TRBJ2-5; D is unresolved. CDR3 size: 16 residues. The V end lost 5 bases, the J end lost 0 bases, and 16 bases lay between the germline ends. Germline loops: CDR1 KGHSH, CDR2 LQKENI. The CDR3 loop reads CASSFGLGGNQETQYF. CDR3 bases: TGTGCCAGCTCATTCGGCCTAGGTGGCAACCAAGAGACCCAGTACTTC.

This chain joins TRBV27 and TRBJ2-7, with unresolved D. V lost 5 bases, J lost 9 bases, and 20 bases lay in between. The CDR3 is 14 residues long. Germline values: CDR1 MNHEY, CDR2 SMNVEV (reference sequence). In DNA form, the CDR3 reads TGTGCCAGCAGTCAGAAGGAAGGGTACGTCGGGCAGTACTTC. Translation: CASSQKEGYVGQYF.

The CDR3 here is CASSRDGGNTEAFF. CDR3 coding DNA: TGTGCCAGCAGTCGAGACGGGGGGAACACTGAAGCTTTCTTT. This chain uses TRBV6-5 with TRBJ1-1; D possibly corresponds to TRBD1 (5 bases). V was shortened by 5 bases and J by 1 base, with 11 bases between the two germline ends. CDR3 length equals 14 residues. Germline CDR1 MNHEY, CDR2 SVGAGI.

The chain couples TRBV9 to TRBJ1-5, with TRBD1 as a possible D gene (6 bases). The germline CDR1 and CDR2 sequences are SGDLS and YYNGEE. Between the trimmed V and J ends, which lost 5 bases and 0 bases, there was a span of 12 bases. This CDR3 spans 15 amino acids. The CDR3 is CASRVDRLSNQPQHF. The CDR3 DNA follows: TGTGCCAGCAGAGTTGACAGGCTTAGCAATCAGCCCCAGCATTTT.

V usage is TRBV6-5 and J usage is TRBJ1-5, with unresolved D. CDR3 length: 15 amino acids. Trimming shortened V by 2 bases and J by 3 bases, and 11 bases separated the two germline ends. Germline V gene sequence: CDR1 MNHEY, CDR2 SVGAGI. CDR3 residues: CASSYLPVPNQPQHF. CDR3 DNA sequence: TGTGCCAGCAGTTACCTGCCCGTCCCCAATCAGCCCCAGCATTTT.

J is TRBJ1-2 and V is TRBV18; 8 bases fit TRBD1. This CDR3 has 19 amino acids. The ends lost 0 bases at V and 5 bases at J; junction bases unmatched: 17. CDR1 KGHSH and CDR2 LQKENI come from the germline V gene. The CDR3 here is CASSPPLGTGNNRVYGYTF. DNA of the CDR3: TGTGCCAGCTCACCACCCCTTGGGACAGGAAACAATCGGGTTTATGGCTACACCTTC.

This clone was seen once. The chain has TRBV6-1 and TRBJ1-6; no clear D. CDR1 MNHNS and CDR2 SASEGT come from the germline V gene. The V gene lost 5 bases and the J gene lost 5 bases, with 10 bases spanning the gap. The CDR3 consists of 14 residues. The CDR3 DNA reads TGTGCCAGCAGTTTAATTCCAAATAATTCACCCCTCCACTTT. It encodes CASSLIPNNSPLHF.

Only a few counts were recorded for this clone. The chain couples TRBV28 to TRBJ1-2; 11 bases line up with TRBD1. Germline assignment: CDR1 MDHEN and CDR2 SYDVKM. J gave up 8 bases and V 5 bases, and 10 bases lay outside the gene matches. The CDR3 consists of 15 residues. The CDR3 DNA reads TGTGCCAGCAGTCCACACTCCGGGACAGGGGGGGGCTACACCTTC. Residues: CASSPHSGTGGGYTF.

This clone was counted a single time. V and J are TRBV2 and TRBJ1-6, with D unresolved. Germline loops: CDR1 SNHLY, CDR2 FYNNEI. V gave up 6 bases and J gave up 0 bases, with 9 bases separating them. The CDR3 is 15 residues long. The CDR3 protein is CASRYESSYNSPLHF. The CDR3 DNA reads TGTGCCAGCAGGTACGAGAGCTCCTATAATTCACCCCTCCACTTT.

The chain combines TRBV27 with TRBJ1-1, with D tentatively TRBD1 (5 bases). V lost 2 bases and J 7 bases, leaving 14 bases between the germline ends. This CDR3 contains 14 residues. The germline CDR1 and CDR2 sequences are MNHEY and SMNVEV (reference sequence). The CDR3 protein is CASSLGAGLGEAFF. Here the CDR3 DNA reads TGTGCCAGCAGTTTAGGGGCAGGGCTGGGTGAAGCTTTCTTT.

The chain carries TRBV10-1 and TRBJ1-6, with TRBD1 matching over 7 bases. Germline lookup yields CDR1 WNHNN and CDR2 SYGVQD (reference sequence). The trim removed 2 bases at V and 4 bases at J, leaving 11 bases unmatched. CDR3 length: 18 amino acids. Written as DNA, the CDR3 is TGCGCCAGCAGTGAGGGGCCCCCCCGGGACAGATATAATTCACCCCTCCACTTT. Its translation is CASSEGPPRDRYNSPLHF.

The rearrangement uses TRBV7-2 and TRBJ1-1, with D uncertain. V was shortened by 5 bases and J by 1 base, with 8 bases between the two germline ends. The CDR3 runs 13 residues. Germline V gives CDR1 SGHTA, CDR2 FQGNSA. The CDR3 here is CASSEGGNTEAFF. The CDR3 DNA reads as TGTGCCAGCAGCGAGGGAGGGAACACTGAAGCTTTCTTT.

The table lists this clone with a few counts. Written as DNA, the CDR3 is TGTGCCAGCAGCTCACAGGGAGGTGGTGCGGGCTACACCTTC. Its protein product is CASSSQGGGAGYTF. The chain is built from TRBV6-6 and TRBJ1-2; possibly TRBD1 for D (6 bases). The CDR3 sequence is 14 residues long. Per germline, CDR1 MNHNY and CDR2 SVGAGI (reference sequence). V shed 6 bases and J shed 8 bases, with 19 bases lying between them.

The gene calls are TRBV6-6 and TRBJ2-5, with D possibly TRBD1 on 6 matching bases. The CDR3 length is 14 residues. Germline CDR1 MNHNY, CDR2 SVGAGI (reference sequence). Trimming left V 5 bases short and J 5 bases short, with 15 bases between. CDR3 in amino acids: CASSGTPSGETQYF. The CDR3 coding sequence is TGTGCCAGCAGTGGGACACCATCAGGGGAGACCCAGTACTTC.

This clone occurred a few times. The V gene is TRBV6-4, the J gene TRBJ2-3; perhaps TRBD2 as D (7 bases). The V and J ends lost 0 bases and 4 bases respectively, with 11 bases between them. The CDR3 consists of 15 residues. The germline gives CDR1 MRHNA, CDR2 SNTAGT. In nucleotides, the CDR3 is TGTGCCAGCAGTGACTCGGCGGGGGCTTCAGATACGCAGTATTTT. This gives the protein CASSDSAGASDTQYF.